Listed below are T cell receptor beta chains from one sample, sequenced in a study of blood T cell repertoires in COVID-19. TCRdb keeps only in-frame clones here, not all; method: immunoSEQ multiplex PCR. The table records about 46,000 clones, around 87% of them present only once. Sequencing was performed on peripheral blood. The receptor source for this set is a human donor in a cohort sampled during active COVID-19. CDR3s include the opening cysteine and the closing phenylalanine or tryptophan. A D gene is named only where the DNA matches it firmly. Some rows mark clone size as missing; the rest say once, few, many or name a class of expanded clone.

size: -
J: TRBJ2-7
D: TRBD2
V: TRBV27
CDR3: CASSLVAGGTYEQYF
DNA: TGTGCCAGCAGTTTGGTAGCGGGAGGGACCTACGAGCAGTACTTC

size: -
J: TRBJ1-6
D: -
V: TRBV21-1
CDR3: CASSKGTQPNSPLHF
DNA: TGTGCCAGCAGCAAGGGGACTCAACCCAACTCACCCCTCCACTTT

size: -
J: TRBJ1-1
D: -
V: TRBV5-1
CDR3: CASSWARGGAAEAFF
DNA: TGCGCCAGCAGCTGGGCCAGGGGAGGGGCGGCTGAAGCTTTCTTT

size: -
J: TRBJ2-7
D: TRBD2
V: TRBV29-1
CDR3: CSVTTSGRKYEQYF
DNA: TGCAGCGTGACAACTAGCGGGAGAAAATACGAGCAGTACTTC

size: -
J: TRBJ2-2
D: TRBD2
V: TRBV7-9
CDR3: CASSFSSGSNVGELFF
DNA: TGTGCCAGCAGCTTTAGTAGCGGGAGCAACGTCGGGGAGCTGTTTTTT

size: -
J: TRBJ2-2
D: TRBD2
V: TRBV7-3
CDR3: CASKLAGANGELFF
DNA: TGTGCCAGCAAACTAGCGGGAGCGAACGGGGAGCTGTTTTTT

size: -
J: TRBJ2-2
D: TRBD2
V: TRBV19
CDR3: CASIKEAGAQVTGELFF
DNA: TGTGCCAGTATTAAAGAAGCGGGAGCGCAGGTCACCGGGGAGCTGTTTTTT

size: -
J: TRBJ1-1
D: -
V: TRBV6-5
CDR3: CASSQAGNTEAFF
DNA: TGTGCCAGCAGTCAGGCCGGGAACACTGAAGCTTTCTTT

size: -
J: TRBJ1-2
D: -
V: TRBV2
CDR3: CASSGGGLRGYTF
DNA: TGTGCCAGCAGTGGCGGGGGGCTCCGCGGCTACACCTTC

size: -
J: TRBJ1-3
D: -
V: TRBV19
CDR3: CASSTTGISGNTIYF
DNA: TGTGCCAGTAGCACGACAGGCATCTCTGGAAACACCATATATTTT

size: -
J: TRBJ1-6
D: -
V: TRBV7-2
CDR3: CASSPRVVGSPLHF
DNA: TGTGCCAGCAGCCCCAGGGTTGTGGGTTCACCCCTCCACTTT

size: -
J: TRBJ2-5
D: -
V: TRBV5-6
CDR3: CASSLWAGIQETQYF
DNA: TGTGCCAGCAGCTTGTGGGCCGGGATCCAAGAGACCCAGTACTTC

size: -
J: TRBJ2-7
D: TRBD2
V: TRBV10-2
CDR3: CASSVGLAAYEQYF
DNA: TGCGCCAGCAGCGTAGGACTAGCGGCCTACGAGCAGTACTTC

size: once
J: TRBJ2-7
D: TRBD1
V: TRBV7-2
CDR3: CASRDRASYEQYF
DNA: TGTGCCAGCCGGGACAGGGCGTCTTACGAGCAGTACTTC

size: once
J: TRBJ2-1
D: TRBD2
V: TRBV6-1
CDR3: CASSEVTSGGGPYNEQFF
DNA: TGTGCCAGCAGTGAAGTGACTAGCGGGGGGGGCCCCTACAATGAGCAGTTCTTC

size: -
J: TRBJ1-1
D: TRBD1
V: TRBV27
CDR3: CASSPGGATLNTEAFF
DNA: TGTGCCAGCAGTCCAGGGGGCGCGACTTTGAACACTGAAGCTTTCTTT

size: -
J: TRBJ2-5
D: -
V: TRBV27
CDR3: CASSNGFWETQYF
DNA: TGTGCCAGCAGTAACGGTTTCTGGGAGACCCAGTACTTC

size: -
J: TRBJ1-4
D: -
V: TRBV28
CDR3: CASRGHANEKLFF
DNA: TGTGCCAGCAGGGGGCATGCTAATGAAAAACTGTTTTTT

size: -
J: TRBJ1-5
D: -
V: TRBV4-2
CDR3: CASSNWQVGNQPQHF
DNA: TGTGCCAGCAGCAACTGGCAGGTTGGCAATCAGCCCCAGCATTTT

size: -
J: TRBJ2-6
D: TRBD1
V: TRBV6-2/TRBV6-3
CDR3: CASSKVTGVNSGANVLTF
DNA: TGTGCCAGCAGCAAAGTTACAGGGGTCAACTCTGGGGCCAACGTCCTGACTTTC

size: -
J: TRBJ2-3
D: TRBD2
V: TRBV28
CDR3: CASSLTSGRGYF
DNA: TGTGCCAGCAGTTTGACTAGCGGCAGGGGGTATTTT

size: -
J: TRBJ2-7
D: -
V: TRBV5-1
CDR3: CASSSGRGSVEQYF
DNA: TGCGCCAGCAGCTCTGGGAGAGGAAGTGTCGAGCAGTACTTC

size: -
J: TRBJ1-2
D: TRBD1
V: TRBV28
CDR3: CASSRGQGREGYTF
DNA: TGTGCCAGCAGTCGGGGACAGGGGAGGGAAGGCTACACCTTC

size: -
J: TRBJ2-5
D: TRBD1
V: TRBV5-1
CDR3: CASSGGTGGGETQYF
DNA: TGCGCCAGCAGCGGCGGGACAGGAGGAGGAGAGACCCAGTACTTC

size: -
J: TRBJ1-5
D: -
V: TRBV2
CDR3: CASSDDRDQHF
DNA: TGTGCCAGCAGTGACGACCGGGACCAGCATTTT

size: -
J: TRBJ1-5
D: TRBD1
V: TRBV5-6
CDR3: CASSLGQGSNQPQHF
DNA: TGTGCCAGCAGCCTCGGACAGGGGAGCAATCAGCCCCAGCATTTT

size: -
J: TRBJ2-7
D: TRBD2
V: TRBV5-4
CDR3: CASSLAGGGNYEQYF
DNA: TGTGCCAGCAGCTTGGCGGGGGGGGGCAACTACGAGCAGTACTTC

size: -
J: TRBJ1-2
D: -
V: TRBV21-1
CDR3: CASSVQGNYGYTF
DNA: TGTGCCAGCAGCGTACAGGGGAACTATGGCTACACCTTC

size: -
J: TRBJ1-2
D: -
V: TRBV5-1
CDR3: CASSSGQPYGYTF
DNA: TGCGCCAGCAGCTCCGGACAGCCCTATGGCTACACCTTC

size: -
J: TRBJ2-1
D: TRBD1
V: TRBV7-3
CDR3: CASSQDRVEQFF
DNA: TGTGCCAGCAGCCAAGACAGGGTTGAGCAGTTCTTC

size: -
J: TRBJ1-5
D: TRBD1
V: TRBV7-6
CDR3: CASSPRLGRGPIQPQHF
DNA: TGTGCCAGCAGCCCAAGGCTGGGCAGGGGGCCTATTCAGCCCCAGCATTTT

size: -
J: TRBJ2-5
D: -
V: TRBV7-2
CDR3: CASSLATAGALYQETQYF
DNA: TGTGCCAGCAGCTTAGCGACGGCGGGGGCCCTGTACCAAGAGACCCAGTACTTC

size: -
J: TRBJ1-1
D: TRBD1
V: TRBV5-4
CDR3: CASSQGQVGMNTEAFF
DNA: TGTGCCAGCAGCCAAGGACAGGTAGGCATGAACACTGAAGCTTTCTTT

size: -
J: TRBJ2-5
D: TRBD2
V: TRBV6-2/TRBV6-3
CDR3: CASSKVAGGPGWKETQYF
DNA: TGTGCCAGCAGTAAAGTAGCGGGGGGTCCCGGATGGAAGGAGACCCAGTACTTC

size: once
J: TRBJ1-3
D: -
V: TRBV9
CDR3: CASSESTNWGAPGNTIYF
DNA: TGTGCCAGCAGCGAATCCACCAACTGGGGAGCCCCTGGAAACACCATATATTTT

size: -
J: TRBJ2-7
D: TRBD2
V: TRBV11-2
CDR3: CASSLGAGGTYEQYF
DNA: TGTGCCAGCAGCTTAGGAGCGGGAGGTACCTACGAGCAGTACTTC

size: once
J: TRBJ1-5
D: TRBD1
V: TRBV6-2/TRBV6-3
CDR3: CASSYQAGGHNQPQHF
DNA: TGTGCCAGCAGTTACCAAGCAGGGGGCCACAATCAGCCCCAGCATTTT

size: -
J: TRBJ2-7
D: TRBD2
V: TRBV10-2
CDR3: CASSEGGLAGAYEQYF
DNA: TGCGCCAGCAGTGAGGGGGGACTAGCGGGAGCCTACGAGCAGTACTTC

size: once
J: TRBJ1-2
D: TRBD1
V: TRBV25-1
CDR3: CASSGDRTNYGYTF
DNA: TGTGCCAGCAGCGGGGACAGGACGAACTATGGCTACACCTTC

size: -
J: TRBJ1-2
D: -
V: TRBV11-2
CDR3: CASRQGTGANYGYTF
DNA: TGTGCCAGCCGGCAGGGTACGGGGGCTAACTATGGCTACACCTTC

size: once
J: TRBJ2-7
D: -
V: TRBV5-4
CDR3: CASSPQGSSYEQYF
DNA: TGTGCCAGCAGCCCTCAGGGTAGCTCCTACGAGCAGTACTTC

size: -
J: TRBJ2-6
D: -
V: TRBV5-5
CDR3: CASSLAVGGSGANVLTF
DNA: TGTGCCAGCAGCTTGGCGGTAGGGGGTAGTGGGGCCAACGTCCTGACTTTC

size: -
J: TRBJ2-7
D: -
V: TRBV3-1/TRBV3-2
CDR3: CASSQSDEQYF
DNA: TGTGCCAGCAGCCAATCCGACGAGCAGTACTTC

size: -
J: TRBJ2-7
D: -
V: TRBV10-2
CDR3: CASSENSYEQYF
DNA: TGCGCCAGCAGTGAGAACAGCTACGAGCAGTACTTC